This T cell receptor (beta chain) derives from a study of regulatory T cells in long-lasting Graves disease. This clonotype is medium-sized (0.01 to 0.1%) within its sample. iRepertoire HTBI primers and Arm-PCR of CDR3 regions built TCR beta libraries. TCRdb recomputed calls from the multiplex PCR reads with MiXCR, one row per CDR3 protein. Here the sample spans 350,000 to 500,000 distinct CDR3 sequences, roughly 15% being singletons. This sample's time point: newly diagnosed GD, antithyroid drugs for less than 3 months. Isolated PBMC RNA provided the starting material for the TCR library. The CDR3 loop spans 16 amino acids. V shed 1 base and J 0 bases; nucleotides not matched to a gene: 6. Germline CDR1 is SNHLY and CDR2 is FYNNEI. These data were also reused for a study on T cells in Graves' hyperthyroidism and ophthalmopathy.

The sample in question was peripheral blood mononuclear cells (PBMCs), obtained at new diagnosis, from a patient treated with antithyroid drugs. This chain joins TRBV2 and TRBJ2-7, with TRBD2 matching over 7 bases. The source is a woman between 50 and 59 years old with Graves disease. The CDR3 region is CASSEDPSGISYEQYF. In DNA form, the CDR3 reads TGTGCCAGCAGTGAAGATCCCAGCGGGATCTCCTACGAGCAGTACTTC.